Below are 15 T cell receptor beta chains sequenced from a single sample in a study of CD8 T cells in Susac syndrome. The authors reverse transcribed 0.5 to 1 ug RNA with random hexamers. TCRdb ran MiXCR on the immunoSEQ multiplex PCR reads and lists one entry per CDR3 protein. The table records 95,000 to 150,000 distinct CDR3 sequences, 96% of them present only once. The sequenced sample was CD4+ T cells from PBMCs. These receptors originate from a human donor with Susac syndrome.

The chain is built from TRBV29-1 and TRBJ2-1, with no clear D. CDR1 is SQVTM and CDR2 is ANQGSEA in the germline V gene. The V gene lost 3 bases and the J gene lost 5 bases, with 26 bases spanning the gap. The CDR3 totals 18 residues. CDR3 protein: CSVDLLGNLLPLNNEQFF. In nucleotides, the CDR3 is TGCAGCGTTGATTTACTGGGGAACCTCCTGCCACTAAACAATGAGCAGTTCTTC.

V and J are TRBV7-3 and TRBJ2-5; 11 bases line up with TRBD2. This CDR3 comprises 17 residues. Germline V gene lookup returns CDR1 SGHTA and CDR2 FQGTGA. J gave up 4 bases and V 1 base, and 8 bases lay outside the gene matches. The CDR3 DNA sequence: TGTGCCAGCAGCTTAAGCCGTAGCGGGAGGGCCGGAGAGACCCAGTACTTC. Translating it yields CASSLSRSGRAGETQYF.

This chain uses TRBV15 with TRBJ1-5; perhaps TRBD1 as D (6 bases). Germline-derived CDR1 and CDR2 are LNHNV and YYDKDF (reference sequence). V was trimmed by 1 base and J by 7 bases, leaving 11 bases between them. The CDR3 spans 14 residues. CDR3 DNA sequence: TGTGCCACCAGCAGAGCAGGGGTGGAACAGCCCCAGCATTTT. It is translated as CATSRAGVEQPQHF.

The chain employs TRBV6-5 and TRBJ2-2; D is unresolved. Trimming left V 8 bases short and J 2 bases short, with 9 bases between. The CDR3 is made up of 13 amino acids. CDR1 is MNHEY and CDR2 is SVGAGI in the germline V gene. The CDR3 sequence: CASSGGNTGELFF. CDR3 in DNA: TGTGCCAGCTCGGGCGGTAACACCGGGGAGCTGTTTTTT.

This chain connects TRBV29-1 to TRBJ2-1, with D uncertain. The CDR3 contains 13 residues. V was trimmed by 3 bases and J by 0 bases, leaving 6 bases between them. The germline V gene encodes CDR1 SQVTM and CDR2 ANQGSEA. CDR3 amino acids: CSVEESSYNEQFF. The DNA of the CDR3 is TGCAGCGTTGAGGAGAGCTCCTACAATGAGCAGTTCTTC.

The genes are TRBV6-1 and TRBJ1-5; D is unresolved. The germline V and J ends were trimmed by 7 bases and 11 bases, with 15 bases remaining between them. The CDR3 consists of 12 residues. CDR1 is MNHNS and CDR2 is SASEGT in the germline V gene. In DNA, the CDR3 is TGTGCCAGCACCGCCTCCACGGGGACCCAGCATTTT. The encoded protein is CASTASTGTQHF.

The chain joins TRBV7-9 to TRBJ2-7; 7 bases line up with TRBD1. Germline V gene sequence: CDR1 SEHNR, CDR2 FQNEAQ (reference sequence). This CDR3 region has 14 residues. The ends lost 3 bases at V and 7 bases at J; junction bases unmatched: 9. The DNA of the CDR3 is TGTGCCAGCAGCTTCGACAGGGTTCCAGGGGAGCAGTACTTC. Its protein is CASSFDRVPGEQYF.

The chain links TRBV9 to TRBJ1-2; D remains ambiguous. The length of the CDR3 is 14 residues. V shed 0 bases and J shed 4 bases, with 10 bases lying between them. Germline-derived CDR1 and CDR2 are SGDLS and YYNGEE. This CDR3 is CASSVDYGSYGYTF. CDR3 in DNA: TGTGCCAGCAGCGTAGACTATGGGAGCTATGGCTACACCTTC.

The rearrangement links TRBV7-3 to TRBJ1-1, with a weak D call TRBD1 (5 bases). The CDR3 is 15 amino acids. V was cut by 1 base and J by 0 bases, with 9 bases left in between. Germline assignment: CDR1 SGHTA and CDR2 FQGTGA. The CDR3 is CASSLNGDLNTEAFF. The CDR3 region has the DNA TGTGCCAGCAGCTTAAACGGGGACCTGAACACTGAAGCTTTCTTT. The complete variable domain, with remaining parts taken from reference TRBV7-3 and TRBJ1-1, reads GAGVSQTPSNKVTEKGKYVELRCDPISGHTALYWYRQSLGQGPEFLIYFQGTGAADDSGLPNDRFFAVRPEGSVSTLKIQRTERGDSAVYLCASSLNGDLNTEAFFGQGTRLTVV.

The chain couples TRBV5-1 to TRBJ2-7, with 8 nucleotides matching TRBD2. This CDR3 spans 14 amino acids. Trimming took 1 base from V and 4 from J; bases not matched to a gene: 4. CDR1 and CDR2 from the germline V gene are SGHRS and YFSETQ. CDR3 loop: CASSLSGSRYEQYF. As DNA, the CDR3 is TGCGCCAGCAGCTTGAGCGGGAGCAGGTACGAGCAGTACTTC. Together with reference TRBV5-1 and TRBJ2-7, the CDR3 gives the full variable domain: KAGVTQTPRYLIKTRGQQVTLSCSPISGHRSVSWYQQTPGQGLQFLFEYFSETQRNKGNFPGRFSGRQFSNSRSEMNVSTLELGDSALYLCASSLSGSRYEQYFGPGTRLTVT.

This clonotype was seen just once. The J gene is TRBJ2-1, the V gene TRBV29-1, with a possible D match to TRBD1 (5 bases). The germline gives CDR1 SQVTM, CDR2 ANQGSEA. This CDR3 is built from 13 residues. V was pared by 7 bases and J by 9 bases, with 19 bases between. CDR3 nucleotide sequence: TGCAGCGCTCGCTCGTCAATGACAGTTGAGCAGTTCTTC. Its translation: CSARSSMTVEQFF.

V gene TRBV9 combines with J gene TRBJ1-1, with D unresolved. CDR3 length: 13 amino acids. V was trimmed by 3 bases and J by 3 bases, leaving 9 bases between them. The germline V gene encodes CDR1 SGDLS and CDR2 YYNGEE. In nucleotides, the CDR3 is TGTGCCAGCAGCGCCAGATCGGACACTGAAGCTTTCTTT. Its translation: CASSARSDTEAFF.

The chain has TRBV5-1 and TRBJ2-7; 14 positions match TRBD2. CDR1 and CDR2 (germline): SGHRS, YFSETQ. With 4 bases clipped from V and 5 bases from J, the junction kept 8 bases outside the gene matches. The length of the CDR3 is 16 residues. The CDR3 reads CASSPTGLAGVDEQYF. The CDR3 nucleotides are TGCGCCAGCAGCCCAACGGGACTAGCGGGAGTGGACGAGCAGTACTTC.

The chain employs TRBV30 and TRBJ2-7; a weak D match, TRBD2 (6 bases). Trimming removed 2 bases from V and 7 bases from J, with 12 bases in between. CDR3 length: 12 amino acids. CDR1 GTSNPN and CDR2 SVGIG come from the germline V gene (reference sequence). The CDR3 loop reads CAWSLLRGEQYF. CDR3 DNA: TGTGCCTGGAGTTTACTCCGGGGGGAGCAGTACTTC.

V is TRBV9 and J is TRBJ2-4; possibly TRBD2 for D (6 bases). Trimming removed 0 bases at V and 6 bases at J, with 7 bases between. CDR3 length: 13 residues. CDR1 SGDLS and CDR2 YYNGEE come from the germline V gene. The CDR3 coding sequence is TGTGCCAGCAGCGTAGGGGGACTAAACATTCAGTACTTC. Residues: CASSVGGLNIQYF. The whole variable domain, filled in from reference TRBV9 and TRBJ2-4, reads DSGVTQTPKHLITATGQRVTLRCSPRSGDLSVYWYQQSLDQGLQFLIQYYNGEERAKGNILERFSAQQFPDLHSELNLSSLELGDSALYFCASSVGGLNIQYFGAGTRLSVL.